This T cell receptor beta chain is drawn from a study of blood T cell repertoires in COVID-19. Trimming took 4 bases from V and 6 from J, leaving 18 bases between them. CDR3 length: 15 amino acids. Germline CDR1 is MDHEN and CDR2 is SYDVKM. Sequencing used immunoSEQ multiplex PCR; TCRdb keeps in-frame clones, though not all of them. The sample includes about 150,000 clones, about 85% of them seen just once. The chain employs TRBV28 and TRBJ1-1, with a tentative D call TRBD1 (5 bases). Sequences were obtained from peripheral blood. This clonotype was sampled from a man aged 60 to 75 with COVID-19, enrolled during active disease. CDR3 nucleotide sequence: TGTGCCAGCAGTTCCCGAGCGGCGGGGGGGGCTGAAGCTTTCTTT. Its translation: CASSSRAAGGAEAFF.